This T cell receptor beta chain is from a study of identical twins. Overall study results and limits: Partial confounding of zero-insertion analyses by invariant MAIT and iNKT cells was possible.

The CDR3 totals 16 residues. Germline V gene data show CDR1 as MNHEY and CDR2 as SVGAGI. After removal of 4 bases from V and 0 bases from J, the junction contained 7 bases not matched to a gene. For this clonotype: Its antigen is not identified.

TCRdb called the 5' RACE reads again in MiXCR, with one record for every CDR3 protein. The table includes approximately 220,000 distinct CDR3 sequences, about 7.5% detected once. Healthy Caucasians alone served as donors. The same sample was also used in a study of yellow fever vaccine responses in identical twins.

This TCR derives from a woman aged 18-29 years in good health. Material for sequencing was memory (CD45RO+) T cells sorted from blood. This sequence joins TRBV6-5 and TRBJ2-7, with 9 bases matching TRBD2. CDR3: CASSSLAGGISYEQYF. The DNA of the CDR3 is TGTGCCAGCAGTTCCCTCGCGGGGGGGATCTCCTACGAGCAGTACTTC.